The 10 T cell receptor beta chains reported below all come from one sample, sequenced in a study of blood T cell repertoires in COVID-19. Using immunoSEQ multiplex PCR, the repertoire was profiled, and TCRdb retains in-frame clones only, with some absent. Of fewer than 500,000 clones listed, roughly nine tenths are singletons. The sequenced material came from PBMCs or T cells enriched from blood (not recorded which). These receptors were taken from a woman under 30 with acute COVID-19.

In this sample, this clone turned up a few times. The genes are TRBV5-8 and TRBJ1-5; possibly TRBD1 for D (6 bases). The germline CDR1 and CDR2 sequences are SGHTS and YDEGEE. The V end was cut by 0 bases, the J end by 2 bases, with 12 bases between. This CDR3 comprises 16 residues. This CDR3 is CASSLESRGGNQPQHF. In DNA, the CDR3 is TGTGCCAGCAGCTTGGAGTCCAGGGGTGGCAATCAGCCCCAGCATTTT.

The chain carries TRBV18 and TRBJ2-4, with D unresolved. CDR3 length: 15 amino acids. V lost 3 bases to trimming and J lost 6 bases, with 15 bases between them. Germline values: CDR1 KGHSH, CDR2 LQKENI. The CDR3 loop is CASSPSSVVGNIQYF. In DNA, the CDR3 is TGTGCCAGCTCACCTTCGTCGGTGGTCGGAAACATTCAGTACTTC.

The chain links TRBV7-2 to TRBJ2-2; perhaps TRBD2 as D (6 bases). Trimming removed 5 bases from V and 1 base from J, with 14 bases in between. Germline V CDR1 and CDR2: SGHTA, FQGNSA. This CDR3 has 16 residues. DNA for the CDR3: TGTGCCAGCAGCCCGACACAAGCGGGGAACACCGGGGAGCTGTTTTTT. Translation gives CASSPTQAGNTGELFF.

The V gene is TRBV6-2 or TRBV6-3, the J gene TRBJ1-5; possible D gene TRBD1, 5 bases. The V gene lost 2 bases and the J gene lost 0 bases, with 17 bases spanning the gap. This CDR3 spans 18 amino acids. CDR1 is MNHEY, CDR2 SVGEGT, per germline. CDR3 region: CASSYGYRGGYSNQPQHF. DNA for the CDR3: TGTGCCAGCAGTTACGGTTACCGGGGGGGATATAGCAATCAGCCCCAGCATTTT.

The genes are TRBV5-1 and TRBJ2-3; no clear D. The ends were cut back, 6 bases at V and 0 bases at J, with 8 bases in the middle. Germline CDR1 reads SGHRS; CDR2 reads YFSETQ. CDR3 length equals 13 residues. The CDR3, as DNA: TGCGCCAGCACTCCTTCTAGCACAGATACGCAGTATTTT. It encodes CASTPSSTDTQYF.

The chain links TRBV27 to TRBJ2-7, with a tentative D call TRBD1 (6 bases). Germline CDR1 reads MNHEY; CDR2 reads SMNVEV (reference sequence). The CDR3 contains 14 residues. Trimming stripped 4 bases from V and 7 bases from J, with 17 bases between. CDR3 amino acids: CASSSSQGMGEQYF. The DNA for the CDR3 is TGTGCCAGCAGTTCTTCACAGGGAATGGGGGAGCAGTACTTC.

The chain has TRBV27 and TRBJ2-1; perhaps TRBD2 as D (5 bases). Trimming pared 7 bases from V and 5 bases from J, leaving 24 bases between. The CDR3 has 17 residues. In germline, CDR1 is MNHEY, CDR2 SMNVEV (reference sequence). CDR3 region: CASKGLFIGELNNEQFF. CDR3 coding DNA: TGTGCCAGCAAAGGGCTTTTCATTGGGGAGTTAAACAATGAGCAGTTCTTC.

V usage is TRBV10-3 and J usage is TRBJ1-5, with D possibly being TRBD1 (5 bases). Trimming removed 6 bases from V and 7 bases from J, with 16 bases in between. Looked up from germline, CDR1 is ENHRY and CDR2 is SYGVKD. The CDR3 length is 14 residues. Written as DNA, the CDR3 is TGTGCCATCAGCCCTCAGGGAATGGGGCAGCCCCAGCATTTT. Protein product: CAISPQGMGQPQHF.

The chain uses TRBV2 and TRBJ1-6, with D perhaps matching TRBD1 (5 bases). V was cut by 3 bases and J by 9 bases, with 12 bases left in between. CDR3 length: 14 residues. Germline CDR1 reads SNHLY; CDR2 reads FYNNEI. DNA for the CDR3: TGTGCCAGCAGTGACCCCCAGGGAAGTTCACCCCTCCACTTT. It yields the protein CASSDPQGSSPLHF.

This clone was counted a single time. The sample carries other DNA sequences with the same CDR3. This rearrangement joins TRBV11-2 to TRBJ1-2; the match to TRBD1 covers 7 bases. J gave up 8 bases and V 4 bases, and 1 base lay outside the gene matches. Germline loops: CDR1 SGHAT, CDR2 FQNNGV. The CDR3 extends over 11 amino acids. In DNA form, the CDR3 reads TGTGCCAGCAGCTCAGGGGGAGGCTACACCTTC. This gives the protein CASSSGGGYTF.